The following is a T cell receptor beta chain sequence with its context. Its antigen remains unidentified. This specimen comes from a study of CD8 T cells in ankylosing spondylitis. Study observations and caveats: One TCR beta motif, made up of roughly eight highly homologous variants, appeared characteristic of ankylosing spondylitis blood.

The CDR3 totals 13 residues. V was clipped by 5 bases and J by 10 bases, with 18 bases between them. Germline CDR1 DFQATT, CDR2 SNEGSKA (reference sequence). TCRdb called the 5' RACE reads again in MiXCR, with one record for every CDR3 protein. This table has about 540,000 distinct CDR3 sequences, roughly 13% appearing once. The sequenced material came from blood, either unsorted or a sorted T cell fraction (not recorded which). This clonotype was sampled from a male donor with ankylosing spondylitis. This chain joins TRBV20-1 and TRBJ2-4; perhaps D is TRBD1 or TRBD2 (5 bases each). DNA for the CDR3: TGCAGTGCTGTCGGGACGGCCCCCTTGATTCAGTACTTC. It yields the protein CSAVGTAPLIQYF.